The 11 T cell receptor beta chains below all came from one sample that was sequenced in a study of blood T cells in healthy people across ages (dated by TCRdb to the mid-2010s). Library preparation used 5' RACE. A second PCR of about 7 to 12 cycles was run with a J-beta primer mix and a sample-barcoded 5' primer. TCRdb reran the public reads through fastp at Q25 and MiXCR, keeping productive beta chains. One record per CDR3 amino acid sequence lists the most common genes and DNA. Present in this sample are fewer than 2 million distinct CDR3 sequences, roughly two fifths of which were seen just once. The ten largest clones take up around 23% of the sample. The specimen sequenced was blood. These TCRs come from a human donor in good health.

Concerning this clonotype: This may arise from a read error, as a much more abundant clone is one base away. V is TRBV6-2 or TRBV6-3 and J is TRBJ2-1; no definite D call. The CDR3 spans 11 residues. CDR1 is MNHEY, CDR2 SVGEGT, per germline. The CDR3 is CASRTYNKQFF. The DNA for the CDR3 is TGTGCCAGCAGAACCTACAATAAGCAGTTCTTC.

This chain links TRBV12-3 or TRBV12-4 with TRBJ2-6; the match to TRBD1 covers 9 bases. The CDR3 loop spans 17 amino acids. J gave up 3 bases and V 5 bases, and 8 bases lay outside the gene matches. CDR3 in amino acids: CASSPPNRGHGANVLTF. CDR3 in DNA: TGTGCCAGCAGTCCCCCTAACAGGGGGCATGGGGCCAACGTCCTGACTTTC.

The chain couples TRBV3-1 to TRBJ1-5; D possibly corresponds to TRBD1 (5 bases). The V and J ends lost 1 base and 2 bases respectively, with 9 bases between them. The CDR3 length is 15 residues. The germline V gene has CDR1 LGHDT and CDR2 YNNKEL (reference sequence). CDR3 loop: CASSQASRGNQPQHF. The CDR3 DNA sequence: TGTGCCAGCAGCCAAGCCTCCAGGGGCAATCAGCCCCAGCATTTT.

This clonotype has a count of ten or more. The chain employs TRBV2 and TRBJ2-1, with no clear D. Germline V lookup: CDR1 SNHLY, CDR2 FYNNEI. V was pared by 4 bases and J by 4 bases, with 5 bases between. The CDR3 has 12 amino acids. CDR3 DNA sequence: TGTGCCAGCAGTGGAGGTTACAATGAGCAGTTCTTC. Protein sequence: CASSGGYNEQFF.

The chain joins TRBV20-1 to TRBJ2-3; 8 bases fit TRBD2. The V segment lost 5 bases and the J segment 0 bases; nucleotides outside the gene matches: 4. CDR1 is DFQATT and CDR2 is SNEGSKA in the germline V gene (reference sequence). The CDR3 extends over 14 amino acids. The CDR3 region has the DNA TGCAGTGCTCGGACTAGCCTTAGCACAGATACGCAGTATTTT. Amino acid sequence: CSARTSLSTDTQYF.

This chain connects TRBV12-3 or TRBV12-4 to TRBJ2-6; a weak D match, TRBD1 (7 bases). V was cut by 6 bases and J by 15 bases, with 15 bases left in between. This CDR3 contains 12 residues. DNA for the CDR3: TGTGCCAGCAGGCCAGGGGGGATATACCTGACTTTC. It codes for CASRPGGIYLTF.

The genes are TRBV7-2 and TRBJ1-4; maybe TRBD1 (6 bases). The germline V and J ends were trimmed by 1 base and 7 bases, with 13 bases remaining between them. The CDR3 loop spans 15 amino acids. Germline values: CDR1 SGHTA, CDR2 FQGNSA. Here the CDR3 reads CASSLGSGEGEKLFF. In DNA, the CDR3 is TGTGCCAGCAGCTTAGGATCAGGGGAGGGTGAAAAACTGTTTTTT.

The chain combines TRBV4-3 with TRBJ1-2; TRBD1 might be the D (5 bases). V gave up 0 bases and J gave up 8 bases, with 13 bases separating them. Germline loops: CDR1 LGHNA, CDR2 YSLEER. The CDR3 covers 14 residues. CDR3 nucleotides: TGCGCCAGCAGCCAAGATTCAGGGTCTGGCGGCTACACCTTC. Translating it yields CASSQDSGSGGYTF.

This chain joins TRBV5-1 and TRBJ1-4, with no clear D. Looked up from germline, CDR1 is SGHRS and CDR2 is YFSETQ. V was shortened by 3 bases and J by 4 bases, with 13 bases between the two germline ends. CDR3 length equals 15 residues. CDR3 nucleotides: TGCGCCAGCAGCTGGACCCAACGGAGTAATGAAAAACTGTTTTTT. Protein product: CASSWTQRSNEKLFF.

V and J are TRBV29-1 and TRBJ1-3; the D is unclear. Germline V lookup: CDR1 SQVTM, CDR2 ANQGSEA. The CDR3 is 12 amino acids. CDR3: CNVENPGNTIYF. CDR3 DNA: TGCAACGTAGAGAATCCTGGAAACACCATATATTTT.

This chain joins TRBV29-1 and TRBJ2-4; a possible D gene is TRBD2 (6 bases). Per germline, CDR1 SQVTM and CDR2 ANQGSEA. The CDR3 totals 14 residues. Trimming removed 5 bases from V and 0 bases from J, with 11 bases in between. The CDR3 spells CSVRDSPAKNIQYF. As DNA, the CDR3 is TGCAGCGTTCGGGACTCTCCAGCCAAAAACATTCAGTACTTC.